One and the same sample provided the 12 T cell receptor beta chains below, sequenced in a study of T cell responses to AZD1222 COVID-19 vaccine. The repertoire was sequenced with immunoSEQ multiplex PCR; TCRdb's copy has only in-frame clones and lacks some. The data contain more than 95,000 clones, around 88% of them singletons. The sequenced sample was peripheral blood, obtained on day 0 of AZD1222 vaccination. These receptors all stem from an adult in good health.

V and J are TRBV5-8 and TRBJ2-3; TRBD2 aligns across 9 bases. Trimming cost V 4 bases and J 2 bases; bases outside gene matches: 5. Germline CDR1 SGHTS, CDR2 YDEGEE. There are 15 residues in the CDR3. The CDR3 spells CASSLWTSDTDTQYF. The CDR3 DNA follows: TGTGCCAGCAGCCTCTGGACTAGCGACACAGATACGCAGTATTTT.

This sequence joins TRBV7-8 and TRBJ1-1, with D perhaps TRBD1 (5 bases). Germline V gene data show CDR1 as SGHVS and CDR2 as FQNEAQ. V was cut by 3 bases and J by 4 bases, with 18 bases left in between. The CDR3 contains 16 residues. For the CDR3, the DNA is TGTGCCAGCAGCTTTCGACGGCGGAATGGGGGCACTGAAGCTTTCTTT. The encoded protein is CASSFRRRNGGTEAFF.

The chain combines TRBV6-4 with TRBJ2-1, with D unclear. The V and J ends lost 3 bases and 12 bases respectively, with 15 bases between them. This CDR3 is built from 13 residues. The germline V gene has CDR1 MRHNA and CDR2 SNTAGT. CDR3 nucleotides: TGTGCCAGCAGTGATTTCCTGAACAGCCCGCAGTTCTTC. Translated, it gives CASSDFLNSPQFF.

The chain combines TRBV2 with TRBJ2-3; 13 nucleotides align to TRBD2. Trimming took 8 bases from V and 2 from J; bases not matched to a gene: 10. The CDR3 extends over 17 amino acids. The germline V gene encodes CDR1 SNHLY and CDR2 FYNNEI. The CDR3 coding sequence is TGTGCCAGCCCGGGACTAGCGGGGAAATGGATCACAGATACGCAGTATTTT. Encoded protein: CASPGLAGKWITDTQYF. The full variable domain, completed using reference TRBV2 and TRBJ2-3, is EPEVTQTPSHQVTQMGQEVILRCVPISNHLYFYWYRQILGQKVEFLVSFYNNEISEKSEIFDDQFSVERPDGSNFTLKIRSTKLEDSAMYFCASPGLAGKWITDTQYFGPGTRLTVL.

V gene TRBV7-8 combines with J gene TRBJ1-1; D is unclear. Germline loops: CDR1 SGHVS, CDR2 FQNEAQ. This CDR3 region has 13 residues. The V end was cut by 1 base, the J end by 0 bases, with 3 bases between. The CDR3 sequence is CASSLVLNTEAFF. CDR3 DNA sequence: TGTGCCAGCAGCTTAGTCCTGAACACTGAAGCTTTCTTT.

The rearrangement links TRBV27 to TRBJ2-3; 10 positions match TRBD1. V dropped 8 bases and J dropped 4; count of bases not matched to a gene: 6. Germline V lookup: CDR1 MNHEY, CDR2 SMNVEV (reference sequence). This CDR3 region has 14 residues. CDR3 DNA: TGTGCCAGCCGGTGGGACAGGGGCTCAGATACGCAGTATTTT. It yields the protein CASRWDRGSDTQYF.

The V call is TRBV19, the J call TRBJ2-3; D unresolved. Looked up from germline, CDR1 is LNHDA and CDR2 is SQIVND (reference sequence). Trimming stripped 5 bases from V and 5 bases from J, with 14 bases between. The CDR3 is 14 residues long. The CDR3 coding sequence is TGTGCCAGTAGTCCTCAAGAGTCCGGAGATACGCAGTATTTT. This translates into CASSPQESGDTQYF.

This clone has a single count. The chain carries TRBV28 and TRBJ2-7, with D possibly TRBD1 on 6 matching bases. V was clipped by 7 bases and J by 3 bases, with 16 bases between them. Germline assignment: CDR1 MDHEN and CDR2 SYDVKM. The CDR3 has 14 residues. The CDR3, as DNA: TGTGCCAGCACCACAGGGACCCTAAGCTACGAGCAGTACTTC. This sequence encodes CASTTGTLSYEQYF.

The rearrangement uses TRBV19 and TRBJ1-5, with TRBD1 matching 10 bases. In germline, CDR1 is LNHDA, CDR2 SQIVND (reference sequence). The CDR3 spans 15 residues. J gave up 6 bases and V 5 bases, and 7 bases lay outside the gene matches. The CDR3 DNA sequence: TGTGCCAGTAGTGACCGAGGGACAGGGGTTCAGCCCCAGCATTTT. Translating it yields CASSDRGTGVQPQHF.

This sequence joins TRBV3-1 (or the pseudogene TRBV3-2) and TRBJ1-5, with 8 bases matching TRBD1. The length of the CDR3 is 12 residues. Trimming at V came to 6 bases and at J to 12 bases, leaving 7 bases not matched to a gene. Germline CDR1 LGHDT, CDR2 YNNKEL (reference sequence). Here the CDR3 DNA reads TGTGCCAGCAGTTTCGACAGGGGAAGCCAGCATTTT. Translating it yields CASSFDRGSQHF.

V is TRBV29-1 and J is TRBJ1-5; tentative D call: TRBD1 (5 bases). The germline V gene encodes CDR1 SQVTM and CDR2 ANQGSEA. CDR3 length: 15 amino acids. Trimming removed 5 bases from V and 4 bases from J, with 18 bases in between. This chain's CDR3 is CSVPAGSEENQPQHF. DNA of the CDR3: TGCAGCGTTCCCGCAGGGAGTGAAGAAAATCAGCCCCAGCATTTT.

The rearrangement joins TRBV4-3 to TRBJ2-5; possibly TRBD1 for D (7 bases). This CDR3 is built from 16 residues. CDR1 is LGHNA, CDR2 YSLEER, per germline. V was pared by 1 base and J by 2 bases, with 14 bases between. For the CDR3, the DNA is TGCGCCAGCAGCCAAGGGGTGGCAGGGGGGCAAGAGACCCAGTACTTC. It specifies CASSQGVAGGQETQYF.